This is a list of T cell receptor beta chains from one sample in a study of blood T cells in healthy people across ages. TCRdb itself ran the 5' RACE reads through MiXCR, one entry per CDR3 protein. The table shows roughly 2 million distinct CDR3 sequences, with 40% to 55% occurring only once. The specimen sequenced was blood. These receptors came from a woman in her thirties or forties in good health. Each CDR3 is given with its conserved first and last residue. A D gene is named only where the DNA matches it firmly. Not every row has a clone size; where given, it reads once, few, many or a size class.

clone size | J gene | V gene | D gene | CDR3 DNA | CDR3 protein
few | TRBJ1-5 | TRBV10-3 | . | TGTGCCATCAGTGGCGGGAGCAATCAGCCCCAGCATTTT | CAISGGSNQPQHF
. | TRBJ2-5 | TRBV7-9 | . | TGTGCCAGCAGCTTAGAGGGGTTCCCTAGGAGCCAAGAGACCCAGTACTTC | CASSLEGFPRSQETQYF
. | TRBJ2-1 | TRBV24-1 | . | TGTGCCACCAGTGATCGCGGGTCAAGGGATGAGCAGTTCTTC | CATSDRGSRDEQFF
few | TRBJ2-5 | TRBV12-3/TRBV12-4 | . | TGTGCCAGCAGTTTGACGGCTCTGGGGTGGGAGACCCAGTACTTC | CASSLTALGWETQYF
. | TRBJ1-4 | TRBV9 | . | TGTGCCAGCAGCGTGGGGGATCCAACTAATGAAAAACTGTTTTTT | CASSVGDPTNEKLFF
. | TRBJ2-7 | TRBV2 | . | TGTGCCAGCAGTGACGGCCGACACTCCTACGAGCAGTACTTC | CASSDGRHSYEQYF
many | TRBJ2-3 | TRBV20-1 | . | TGCAGTGCTGGGGATACGCAGTATTTT | CSAGDTQYF
few | TRBJ1-2 | TRBV6-1 | TRBD1 | TGTGCCAGCAGTGCCGGGACAGGGGGCGCGTATGGCTACACCTTC | CASSAGTGGAYGYTF
. | TRBJ2-1 | TRBV4-3 | . | TGCGCCAGCAGCCAAGATACCAGGGGAGGGCAATACAATGAGCAGTTCTTC | CASSQDTRGGQYNEQFF
few | TRBJ2-7 | TRBV4-3 | . | TGCGCCAGCAGCGCAAACAGGCACGAGCAGTACTTC | CASSANRHEQYF
. | TRBJ1-1 | TRBV12-3/TRBV12-4 | TRBD1 | TGTGCCAGCAGCACCGGGACAGGGACCCTGAACACTGAAGCTTTCTTT | CASSTGTGTLNTEAFF
. | TRBJ2-5 | TRBV5-4 | TRBD2 | TGTGCCAGCAGCTTGGATTCAGGACTAGCCGGAGAGACCCAGTACTTC | CASSLDSGLAGETQYF
few | TRBJ2-1 | TRBV7-2 | . | TGTGCCAGCAGCATACAGGATGAGCAGTTCTTC | CASSIQDEQFF